This TCR beta chain was profiled in a study of CD8 T cells in ankylosing spondylitis. In the case of this clonotype: No antigen is known for it.

The TCR beta libraries were generated through quantitative 5'-RACE incorporating molecular barcodes. TCRdb re-called the 5' RACE reads with MiXCR, one entry per CDR3 protein. The repertoire holds roughly 670,000 distinct CDR3 sequences, with under 20% as singletons. General study findings and limits: Enrichment of disease-linked clones was reportedly significant in matched ankylosing spondylitis synovial fluid. Disease-linked clones bore a CD8+ phenotype, appearing relatively rarely in peripheral blood. Ankylosing spondylitis blood seemed to carry a telltale TCR beta motif made of under ten highly homologous variants.

The CDR3 length is 15 residues. V shed 0 bases and J shed 7 bases, with 15 bases lying between them. Germline V gives CDR1 LGHNA, CDR2 YNFKEQ. The receptor was derived from a male donor with ankylosing spondylitis. The V and J genes are TRBV4-2 and TRBJ2-5; D possibly uses TRBD1 or TRBD2 (5 bases each). The sequenced sample consisted of blood, either unsorted or a sorted T cell fraction (not recorded which). CDR3 residues: CASSQDTQEVGTQYF. CDR3 in DNA: TGTGCCAGCAGCCAAGATACACAGGAGGTAGGGACCCAGTACTTC.